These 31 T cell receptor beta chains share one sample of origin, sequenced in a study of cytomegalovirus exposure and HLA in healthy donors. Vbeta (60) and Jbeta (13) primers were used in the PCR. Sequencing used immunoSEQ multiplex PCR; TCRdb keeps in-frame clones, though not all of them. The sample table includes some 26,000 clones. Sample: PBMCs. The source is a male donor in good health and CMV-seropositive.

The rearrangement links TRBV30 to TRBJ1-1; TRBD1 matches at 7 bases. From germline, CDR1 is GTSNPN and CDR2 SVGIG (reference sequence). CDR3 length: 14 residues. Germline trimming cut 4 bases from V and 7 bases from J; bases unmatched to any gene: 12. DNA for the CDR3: TGTGCCTGGACTGGACAGGAGAAACAGGTTGAAGCTTTCTTT. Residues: CAWTGQEKQVEAFF.

The CDR3 loop is CASSQDILAGEGTYEQYF. As DNA, the CDR3 is TGCGCCAGCAGCCAAGACATACTAGCGGGAGAGGGAACCTACGAGCAGTACTTC. The genes are TRBV4-3 and TRBJ2-5; 11 nucleotides line up with TRBD2. TRBJ2-7 matches the DNA end more closely, so the J call is doubtful. The CDR3 extends over 18 amino acids. The germline V gene has CDR1 LGHNA and CDR2 YSLEER.

CDR3 residues: CSVGKPGQGSSDTQYF. CDR3 nucleotide sequence: TGCAGCGTTGGTAAACCGGGACAGGGAAGCTCAGATACGCAGTATTTT. The chain is built from TRBV29-1 and TRBJ2-3, with 9 bases matching TRBD1. The CDR3 is 16 amino acids. CDR1 is SQVTM, CDR2 ANQGSEA, per germline. Trimming took 4 bases from V and 4 from J; bases not matched to a gene: 12.

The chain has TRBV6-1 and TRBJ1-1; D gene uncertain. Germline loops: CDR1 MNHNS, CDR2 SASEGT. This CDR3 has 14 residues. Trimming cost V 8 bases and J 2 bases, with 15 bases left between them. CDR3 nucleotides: TGTGCCAGCCTTTCCTTGCTAGCTAACACTGAAGCTTTCTTT. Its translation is CASLSLLANTEAFF.

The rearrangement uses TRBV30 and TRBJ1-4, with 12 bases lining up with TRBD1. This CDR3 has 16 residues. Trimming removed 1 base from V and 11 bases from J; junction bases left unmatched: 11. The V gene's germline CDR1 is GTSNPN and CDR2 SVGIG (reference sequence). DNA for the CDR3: TGTGCCTGGAGTGCAGGAGGGACAGGGGGCCGGGGGAAACTGTTTTTT. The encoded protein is CAWSAGGTGGRGKLFF.

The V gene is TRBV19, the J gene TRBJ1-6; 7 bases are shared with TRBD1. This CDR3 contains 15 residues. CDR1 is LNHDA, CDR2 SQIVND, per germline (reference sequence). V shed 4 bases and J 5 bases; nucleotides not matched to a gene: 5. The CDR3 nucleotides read TGTGCCAGTAGTACCCAGACAGGGAATAATTCACCCCTCCACTTT. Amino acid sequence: CASSTQTGNNSPLHF.

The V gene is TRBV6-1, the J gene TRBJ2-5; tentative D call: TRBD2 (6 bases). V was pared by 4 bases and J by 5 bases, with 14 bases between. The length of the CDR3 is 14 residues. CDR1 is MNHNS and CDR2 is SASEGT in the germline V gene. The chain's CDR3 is CASSVGLARETQYF. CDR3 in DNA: TGTGCCAGCAGTGTGGGCCTAGCGAGGGAGACCCAGTACTTC.

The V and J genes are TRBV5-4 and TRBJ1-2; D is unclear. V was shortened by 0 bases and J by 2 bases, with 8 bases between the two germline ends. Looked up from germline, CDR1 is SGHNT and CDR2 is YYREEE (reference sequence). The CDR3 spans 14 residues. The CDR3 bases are TGTGCCAGCAGCTTGGTTTCGGGGAACTATGGCTACACCTTC. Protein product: CASSLVSGNYGYTF.

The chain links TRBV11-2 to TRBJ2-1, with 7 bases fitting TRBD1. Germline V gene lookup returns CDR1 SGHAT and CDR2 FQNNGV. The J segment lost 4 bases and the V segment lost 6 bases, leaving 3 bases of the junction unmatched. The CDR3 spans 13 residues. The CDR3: CASSVDRYNEQFF. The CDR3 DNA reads TGTGCCAGCAGTGTGGACAGGTACAATGAGCAGTTCTTC.

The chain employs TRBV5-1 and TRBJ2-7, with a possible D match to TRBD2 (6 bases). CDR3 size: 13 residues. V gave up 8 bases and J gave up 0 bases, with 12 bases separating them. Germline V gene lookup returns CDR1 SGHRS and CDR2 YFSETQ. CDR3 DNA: TGCGCCAGTGGACGGGGGAGCTCCTACGAGCAGTACTTC. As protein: CASGRGSSYEQYF.

Here the CDR3 DNA reads TGCGCCAGCAGTGGGACAGGGAGTTCCAACGAGCAGTACTTC. The encoded protein is CASSGTGSSNEQYF. This chain connects TRBV10-1 to TRBJ2-7; 8 bases match TRBD1. Germline assignment: CDR1 WNHNN and CDR2 SYGVQD (reference sequence). The CDR3 has 14 residues. V shed 4 bases and J 5 bases; nucleotides not matched to a gene: 7.

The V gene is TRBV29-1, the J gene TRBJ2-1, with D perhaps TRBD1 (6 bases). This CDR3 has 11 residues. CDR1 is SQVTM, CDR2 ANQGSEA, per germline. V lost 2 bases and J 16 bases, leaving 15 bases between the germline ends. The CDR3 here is CSVESDRPRFF. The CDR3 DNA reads TGCAGCGTTGAAAGCGACAGGCCGAGATTCTTC.

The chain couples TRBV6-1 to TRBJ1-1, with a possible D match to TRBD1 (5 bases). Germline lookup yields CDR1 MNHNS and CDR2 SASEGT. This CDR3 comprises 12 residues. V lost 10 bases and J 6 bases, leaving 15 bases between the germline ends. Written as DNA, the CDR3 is TGTGCCACCTTGGGGGGTTCCCCTGAAGCTTTCTTT. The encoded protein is CATLGGSPEAFF.

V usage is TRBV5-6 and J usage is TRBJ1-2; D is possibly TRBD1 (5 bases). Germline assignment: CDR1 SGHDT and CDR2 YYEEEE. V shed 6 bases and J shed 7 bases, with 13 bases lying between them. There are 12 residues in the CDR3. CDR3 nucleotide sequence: TGTGCCAGCACCGAGGAGGGGTTTGGCTACACCTTC. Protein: CASTEEGFGYTF.

This CDR3 is CASSPPDSNEQFF. CDR3 bases: TGTGCCAGCTCACCACCCGATAGCAATGAGCAGTTCTTC. The chain recombines TRBV18 with TRBJ2-1; D remains unclear. From germline, CDR1 is KGHSH and CDR2 LQKENI. CDR3 length equals 13 residues. V dropped 0 bases and J dropped 6 bases, with 6 bases sitting between them.

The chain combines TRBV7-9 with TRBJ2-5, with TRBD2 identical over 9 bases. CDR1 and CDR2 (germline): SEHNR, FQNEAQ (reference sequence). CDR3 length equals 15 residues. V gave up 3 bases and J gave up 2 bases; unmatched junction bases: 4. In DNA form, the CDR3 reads TGTGCCAGCAGCTTTCCACTAGCGGGTCAAGAGACCCAGTACTTC. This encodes CASSFPLAGQETQYF.

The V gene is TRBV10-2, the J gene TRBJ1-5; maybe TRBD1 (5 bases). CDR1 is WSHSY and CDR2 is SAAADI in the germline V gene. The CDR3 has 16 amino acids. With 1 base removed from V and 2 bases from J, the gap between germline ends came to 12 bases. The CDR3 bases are TGCGCCAGCAGTGAGTTCGGGGGGGGAGGCAATCAGCCCCAGCATTTT. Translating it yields CASSEFGGGGNQPQHF.

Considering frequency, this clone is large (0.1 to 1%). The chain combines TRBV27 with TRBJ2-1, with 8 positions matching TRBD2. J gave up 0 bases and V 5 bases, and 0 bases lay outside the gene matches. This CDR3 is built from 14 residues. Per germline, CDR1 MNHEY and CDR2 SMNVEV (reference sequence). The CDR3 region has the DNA TGTGCCAGCAGTCGGGGGGGCTCCTACAATGAGCAGTTCTTC. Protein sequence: CASSRGGSYNEQFF.

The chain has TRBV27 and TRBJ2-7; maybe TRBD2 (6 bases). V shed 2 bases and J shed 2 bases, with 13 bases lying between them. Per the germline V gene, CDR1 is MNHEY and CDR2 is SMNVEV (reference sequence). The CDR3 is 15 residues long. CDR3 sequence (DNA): TGTGCCAGCAGTTTAGGGGGGACGGCGACCTACGAGCAGTACTTC. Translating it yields CASSLGGTATYEQYF.

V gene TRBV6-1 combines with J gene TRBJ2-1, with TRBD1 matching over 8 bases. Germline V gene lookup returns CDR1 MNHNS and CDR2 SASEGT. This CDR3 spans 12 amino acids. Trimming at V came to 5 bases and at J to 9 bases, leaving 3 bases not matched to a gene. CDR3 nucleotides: TGTGCCAGCAGTATTGGGACAGGTGAGCAGTTCTTC. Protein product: CASSIGTGEQFF.

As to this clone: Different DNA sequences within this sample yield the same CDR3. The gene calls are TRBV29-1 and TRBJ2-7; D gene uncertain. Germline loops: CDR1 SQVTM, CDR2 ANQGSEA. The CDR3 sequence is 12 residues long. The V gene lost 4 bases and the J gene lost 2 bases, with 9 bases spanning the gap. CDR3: CSVVPTPYEQYF. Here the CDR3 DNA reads TGCAGCGTTGTCCCGACTCCCTACGAGCAGTACTTC.

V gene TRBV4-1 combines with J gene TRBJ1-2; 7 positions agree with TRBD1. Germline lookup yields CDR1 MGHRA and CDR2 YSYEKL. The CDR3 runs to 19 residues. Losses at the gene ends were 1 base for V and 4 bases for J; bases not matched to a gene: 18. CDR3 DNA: TGCGCCAGCAGCCAAGCCCCGGGACAGAGATCCGGATTTTCCTATGGCTACACCTTC. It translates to CASSQAPGQRSGFSYGYTF.

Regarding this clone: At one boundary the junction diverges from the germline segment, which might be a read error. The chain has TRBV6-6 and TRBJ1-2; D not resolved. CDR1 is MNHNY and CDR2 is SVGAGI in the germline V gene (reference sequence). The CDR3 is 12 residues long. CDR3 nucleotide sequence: TGCGGACTAGGAGGGCCGTTCTATGGCTACACCTTC. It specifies CGLGGPFYGYTF.

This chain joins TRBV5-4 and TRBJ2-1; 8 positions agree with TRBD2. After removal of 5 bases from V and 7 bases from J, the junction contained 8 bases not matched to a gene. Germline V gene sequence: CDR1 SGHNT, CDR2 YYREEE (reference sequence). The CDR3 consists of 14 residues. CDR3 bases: TGTGCCAGCAGGACGGGGGGGCCGAGTAATGAGCAGTTCTTC. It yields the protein CASRTGGPSNEQFF.

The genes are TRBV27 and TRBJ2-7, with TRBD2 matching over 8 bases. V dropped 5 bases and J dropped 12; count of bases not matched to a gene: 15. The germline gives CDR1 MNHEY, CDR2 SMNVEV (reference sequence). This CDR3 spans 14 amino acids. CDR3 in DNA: TGTGCCAGCAGTCCTGGACTAGCCAGAAGAGTTCGGTACTTC. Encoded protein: CASSPGLARRVRYF.

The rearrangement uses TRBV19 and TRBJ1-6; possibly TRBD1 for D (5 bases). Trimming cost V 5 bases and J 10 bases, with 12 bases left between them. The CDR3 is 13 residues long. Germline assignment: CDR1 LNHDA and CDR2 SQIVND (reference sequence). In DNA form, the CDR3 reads TGTGCCAGTAGTGTCGACAGAGACTCACCCCTCCACTTT. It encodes CASSVDRDSPLHF. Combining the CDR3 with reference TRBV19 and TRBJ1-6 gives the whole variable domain DGGITQSPKYLFRKEGQNVTLSCEQNLNHDAMYWYRQDPGQGLRLIYYSQIVNDFQKGDIAEGYSVSREKKESFPLTVTSAQKNPTAFYLCASSVDRDSPLHFGNGTRLTVT.

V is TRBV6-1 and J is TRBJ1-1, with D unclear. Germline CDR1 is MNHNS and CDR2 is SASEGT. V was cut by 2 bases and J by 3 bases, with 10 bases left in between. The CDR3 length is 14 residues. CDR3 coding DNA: TGTGCCAGCAGTGAAAGGTACGGGGACACTGAAGCTTTCTTT. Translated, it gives CASSERYGDTEAFF.

The CDR3 here is CASSFGQGSNTGELFF. Here the CDR3 DNA reads TGTGCCAGCAGCTTCGGACAGGGTAGTAACACCGGGGAGCTGTTTTTT. This chain links TRBV7-3 with TRBJ2-2; 8 bases agree with TRBD1. Germline CDR1 SGHTA, CDR2 FQGTGA. The CDR3 length is 16 residues. J was trimmed by 2 bases and V by 3 bases; bases with no gene match: 5.

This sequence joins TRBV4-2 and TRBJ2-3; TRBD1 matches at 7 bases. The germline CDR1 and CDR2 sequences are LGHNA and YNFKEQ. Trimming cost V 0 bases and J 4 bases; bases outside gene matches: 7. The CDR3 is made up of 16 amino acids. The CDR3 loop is CASSQERGQGSDTQYF. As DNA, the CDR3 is TGTGCCAGCAGCCAAGAAAGGGGGCAGGGATCAGATACGCAGTATTTT.

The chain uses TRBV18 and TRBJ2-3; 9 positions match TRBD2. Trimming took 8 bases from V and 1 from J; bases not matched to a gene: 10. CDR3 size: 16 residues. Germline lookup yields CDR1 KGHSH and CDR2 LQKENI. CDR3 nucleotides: TGTGCCAGCGCACTCCTTAGCGGGGGAGGCACAGATACGCAGTATTTT. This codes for CASALLSGGGTDTQYF.

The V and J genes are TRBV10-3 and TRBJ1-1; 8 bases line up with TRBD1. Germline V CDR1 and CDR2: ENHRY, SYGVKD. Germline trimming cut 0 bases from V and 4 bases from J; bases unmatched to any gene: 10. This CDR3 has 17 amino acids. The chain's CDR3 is CAISESNRGSIVTEAFF. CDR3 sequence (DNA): TGTGCCATCAGTGAGTCCAACAGGGGGAGTATTGTCACTGAAGCTTTCTTT.